This TCR beta chain was sequenced during a study of cytomegalovirus exposure and HLA in healthy donors. Study-wide results and limits: A later analysis showed TCR association rates differing by HLA locus, peaking at DRB1 and lowest at HLA-C. V segments that were indistinguishable, TRBV6-2 and TRBV6-3 among them, were omitted from analysis. With later analysis, a missense DCLRE1C variant became linked to TCR beta V- and J-gene trimming. More clonal expansion characterized HLA-associated TCR beta chains than equally common others in a later analysis.

To note about this clone: Its antigen is unidentified.

The PCR ran on 60 Vbeta and 13 Jbeta primers. Here immunoSEQ multiplex PCR was the method, and the copy in TCRdb shows in-frame clones only, minus some. The table has tens of thousands of clones, about 70% seen once. Trimming took off 1 base at V and 8 bases at J, with 9 bases between the two ends. The CDR3 has 12 residues. CDR1 and CDR2 from the germline V gene are GTSNPN and SVGIG (reference sequence). Sequencing was performed on PBMCs. This TCR was recovered from a man aged 40-55 years in good health and CMV-seropositive. The rearrangement links TRBV30 to TRBJ2-4, with D possibly TRBD2 on 5 matching bases. CDR3 amino acids: CAWSAFGDIQYF. CDR3 DNA sequence: TGTGCCTGGAGTGCATTCGGGGACATTCAGTACTTC.